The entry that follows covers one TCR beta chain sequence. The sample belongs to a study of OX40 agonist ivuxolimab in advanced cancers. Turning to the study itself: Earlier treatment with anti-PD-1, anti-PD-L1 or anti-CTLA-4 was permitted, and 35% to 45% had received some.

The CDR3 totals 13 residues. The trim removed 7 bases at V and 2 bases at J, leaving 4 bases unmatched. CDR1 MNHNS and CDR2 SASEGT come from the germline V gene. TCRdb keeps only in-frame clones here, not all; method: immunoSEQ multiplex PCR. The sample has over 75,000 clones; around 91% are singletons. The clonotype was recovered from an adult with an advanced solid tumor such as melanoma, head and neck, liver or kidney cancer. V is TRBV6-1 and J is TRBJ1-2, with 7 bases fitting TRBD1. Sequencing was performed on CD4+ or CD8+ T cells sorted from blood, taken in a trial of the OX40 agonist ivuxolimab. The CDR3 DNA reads TGTGCCAGCACCCAGGGGGGCAACTATGGCTACACCTTC. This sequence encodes CASTQGGNYGYTF.